This TCR beta chain was captured in a study of Graves' ophthalmopathy and Graves' hyperthyroidism. Amplification of TCR beta CDR3 regions used RNA transcripts. First-round RT-PCR employed HTBI primers, with a second-round multiplex PCR after it. TCRdb processed the multiplex PCR reads anew with MiXCR; each CDR3 protein has one entry. The sample has under 800,000 distinct CDR3 sequences, around a fifth seen once. The evidence that diagnosis relied on was clinical symptoms, serum thyroxine, TRAb, thyroid ultrasound and orbital computed tomography. With regard to this clonotype: The antigen is undetermined.

Germline CDR1 and CDR2: MNHEY and SVGAGI. Trimming left V 0 bases short and J 0 bases short, with 8 bases between. The CDR3 covers 15 residues. Study-level points and caveats: A model built from 13 signatures distinguished ophthalmopathy from stable hyperthyroidism with approximately 89% sensitivity and 81.08% specificity.

The sequenced sample was peripheral blood. The chain joins TRBV6-5 to TRBJ2-5; no clear D gene. This TCR derives from a woman aged 18-35 years with stable Graves' hyperthyroidism. Some clones in this sample may be carry-over from other donors' samples. CDR3: CASSYSNLYQETQYF. The DNA for the CDR3 is TGTGCCAGCAGTTACTCGAACCTATACCAAGAGACCCAGTACTTC.